This T cell receptor (beta chain) originates from a study of blood T cells in healthy people across ages. Primed by a sample-barcoded 5' primer and a J-beta primer mix, a second PCR proceeded for roughly 7 to 12 cycles. TCRdb used MiXCR to reprocess the 5' RACE reads, holding one entry per CDR3 protein. Of under 750,000 distinct CDR3 sequences listed, roughly 48% are singletons. As concerns this clonotype: Its antigen is unidentified. Compared with germline, one end of the junction differs, possibly owing to a read error.

Study observations and caveats: Diversity of TCR beta per million T cells declined in a roughly linear way with age.

Germline CDR1 and CDR2: SGHTA and FQGNSA. The CDR3 loop spans 14 amino acids. This chain uses TRBV7-2 with TRBJ1-1; 8 bases are shared with TRBD1. The sequence derives from an elderly man in good health. The specimen was blood. The CDR3 DNA reads as TGTGCCAGCACCTTAGACAGGGGCATCACTGAAGCTTTCTTT. It yields the protein CASTLDRGITEAFF. The full variable domain, with the rest looked up from reference TRBV7-2 and TRBJ1-1, is GAGVSQSPSNKVTEKGKDVELRCDPISGHTALYWYRQSLGQGLEFLIYFQGNSAPDKSGLPSDRFSAERTGGSVSTLTIQRTQQEDSAVYLCASTLDRGITEAFFGQGTRLTVV.